This T cell receptor beta chain stems from a study of CD8 T cells in ankylosing spondylitis. Points from the study as a whole: Disease-linked clones were reportedly significantly enriched in matched ankylosing spondylitis synovial fluid. There was a TCR beta motif, made of fewer than 10 highly homologous variants, that appeared characteristic of ankylosing spondylitis blood.

Deletions cut 1 base from V and 0 bases from J, with 8 bases between. The CDR3 length is 15 residues. Germline V gene data show CDR1 as SGDLS and CDR2 as YYNGEE. The sample holds many counts of this clonotype. Antigen specificity is unknown. In TCRdb, the 5' RACE reads were re-called with MiXCR into one record per CDR3 protein. The data contain tens of thousands of distinct CDR3 sequences, about 2.6% of them seen just once; the ten biggest clones take up 7% to 8%. The sequencing sample was made of blood, either unsorted or a sorted T cell fraction (not recorded which). This clonotype originated in a female donor with ankylosing spondylitis or in good health (not recorded which). J is TRBJ1-3 and V is TRBV9; D is unresolved. The CDR3: CASSVSVSSGNTIYF. For the CDR3, the DNA is TGTGCCAGCAGCGTATCTGTCAGCTCTGGAAACACCATATATTTT.